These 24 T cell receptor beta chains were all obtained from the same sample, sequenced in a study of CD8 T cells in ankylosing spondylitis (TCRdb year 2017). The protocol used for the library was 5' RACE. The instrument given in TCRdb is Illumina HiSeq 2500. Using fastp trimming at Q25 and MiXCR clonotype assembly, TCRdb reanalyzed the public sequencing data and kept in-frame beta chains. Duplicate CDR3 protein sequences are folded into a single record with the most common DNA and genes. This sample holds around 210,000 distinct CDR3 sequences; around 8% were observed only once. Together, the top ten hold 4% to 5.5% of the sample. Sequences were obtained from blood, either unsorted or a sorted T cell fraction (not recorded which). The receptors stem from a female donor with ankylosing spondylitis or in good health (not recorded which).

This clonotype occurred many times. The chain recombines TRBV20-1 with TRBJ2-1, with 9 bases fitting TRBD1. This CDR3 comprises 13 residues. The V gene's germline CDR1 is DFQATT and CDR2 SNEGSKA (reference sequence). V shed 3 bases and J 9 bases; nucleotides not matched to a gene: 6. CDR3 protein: CSARGQGRSEQFF. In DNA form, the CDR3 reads TGCAGTGCTAGGGGACAGGGTCGGAGTGAGCAGTTCTTC.

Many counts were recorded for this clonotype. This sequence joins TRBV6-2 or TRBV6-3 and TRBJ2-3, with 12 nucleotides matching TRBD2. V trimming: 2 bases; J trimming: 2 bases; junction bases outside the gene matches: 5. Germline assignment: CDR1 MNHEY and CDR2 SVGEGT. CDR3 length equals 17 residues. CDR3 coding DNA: TGTGCCAGCAGTTACCCGAGGACTAGCGGGAACACAGATACGCAGTATTTT. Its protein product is CASSYPRTSGNTDTQYF.

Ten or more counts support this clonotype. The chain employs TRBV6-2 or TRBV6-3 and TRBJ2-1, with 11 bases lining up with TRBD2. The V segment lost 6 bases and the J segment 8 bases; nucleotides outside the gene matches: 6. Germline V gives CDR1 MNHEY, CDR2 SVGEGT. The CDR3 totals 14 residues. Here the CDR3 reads CASRSSGRADEQFF. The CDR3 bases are TGTGCCAGCAGAAGTAGCGGGAGGGCCGATGAGCAGTTCTTC.

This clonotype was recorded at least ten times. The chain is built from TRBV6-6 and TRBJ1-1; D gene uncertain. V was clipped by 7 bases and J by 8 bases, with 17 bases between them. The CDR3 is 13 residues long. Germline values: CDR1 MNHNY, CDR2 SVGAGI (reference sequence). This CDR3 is CASTIGSNVEAFF. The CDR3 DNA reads TGTGCCAGCACTATCGGATCCAACGTAGAAGCTTTCTTT.

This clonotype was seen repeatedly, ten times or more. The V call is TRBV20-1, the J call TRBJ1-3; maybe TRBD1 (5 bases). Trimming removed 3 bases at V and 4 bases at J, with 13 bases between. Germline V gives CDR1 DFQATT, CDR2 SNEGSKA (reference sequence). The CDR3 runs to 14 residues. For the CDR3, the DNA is TGCAGTGCTAGGGCCCAGGGTCCCGGAAACACCATATATTTT. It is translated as CSARAQGPGNTIYF.

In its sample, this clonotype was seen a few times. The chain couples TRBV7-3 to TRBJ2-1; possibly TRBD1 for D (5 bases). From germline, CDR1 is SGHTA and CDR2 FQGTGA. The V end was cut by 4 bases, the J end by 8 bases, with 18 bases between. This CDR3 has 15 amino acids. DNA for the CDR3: TGTGCCAGCAGCTCCCCAAGGATAAGGGGCGATGAGCAGTTCTTC. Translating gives CASSSPRIRGDEQFF.

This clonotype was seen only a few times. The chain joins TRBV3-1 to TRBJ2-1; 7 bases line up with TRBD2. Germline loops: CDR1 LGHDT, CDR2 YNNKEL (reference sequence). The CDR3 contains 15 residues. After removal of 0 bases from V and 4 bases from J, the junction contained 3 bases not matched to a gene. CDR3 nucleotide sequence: TGTGCCAGCAGCCAAGATAGCGGGCCTTACAATGAGCAGTTCTTC. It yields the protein CASSQDSGPYNEQFF.

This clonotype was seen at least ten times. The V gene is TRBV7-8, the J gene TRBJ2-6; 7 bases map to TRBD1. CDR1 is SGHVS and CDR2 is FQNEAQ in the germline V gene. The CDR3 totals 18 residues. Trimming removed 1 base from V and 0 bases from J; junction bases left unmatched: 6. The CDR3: CASSLVWTGRSGANVLTF. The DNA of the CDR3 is TGTGCCAGCAGCTTAGTATGGACAGGCCGCTCTGGGGCCAACGTCCTGACTTTC. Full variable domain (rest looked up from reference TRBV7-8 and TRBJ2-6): GAGVSQSPRYKVAKRGQDVALRCDPISGHVSLFWYQQALGQGPEFLTYFQNEAQLDKSGLPSDRFFAERPEGSVSTLKIQRTQQEDSAVYLCASSLVWTGRSGANVLTFGAGSRLTVL.

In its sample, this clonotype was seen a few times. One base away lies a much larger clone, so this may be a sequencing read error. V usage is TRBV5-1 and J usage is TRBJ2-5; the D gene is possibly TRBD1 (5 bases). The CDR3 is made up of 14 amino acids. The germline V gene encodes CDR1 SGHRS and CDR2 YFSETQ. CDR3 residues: CASSQTEYQEAQYF. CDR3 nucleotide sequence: TGCGCCAGCAGCCAGACAGAGTACCAAGAGGCCCAGTACTTC. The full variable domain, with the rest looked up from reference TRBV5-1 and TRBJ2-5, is KAGVTQTPRYLIKTRGQQVTLSCSPISGHRSVSWYQQTPGQGLQFLFEYFSETQRNKGNFPGRFSGRQFSNSRSEMNVSTLELGDSALYLCASSQTEYQEAQYFGPGTRLLVL.

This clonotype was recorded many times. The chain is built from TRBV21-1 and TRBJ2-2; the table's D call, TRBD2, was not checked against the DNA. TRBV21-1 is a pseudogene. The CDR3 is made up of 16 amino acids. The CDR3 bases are TGTGCCAGCAGCTCCGGCGGGCGGGAGAACACCGGGGAGCTGTTTTTT. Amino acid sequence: CASSSGGRENTGELFF.

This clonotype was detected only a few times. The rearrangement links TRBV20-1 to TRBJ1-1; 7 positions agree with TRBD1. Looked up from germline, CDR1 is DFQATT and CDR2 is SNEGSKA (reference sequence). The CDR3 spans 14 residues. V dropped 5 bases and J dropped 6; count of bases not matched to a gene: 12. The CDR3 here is CSALIGTGAPEAFF. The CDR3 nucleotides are TGCAGTGCTCTCATCGGTACAGGGGCCCCTGAAGCTTTCTTT.

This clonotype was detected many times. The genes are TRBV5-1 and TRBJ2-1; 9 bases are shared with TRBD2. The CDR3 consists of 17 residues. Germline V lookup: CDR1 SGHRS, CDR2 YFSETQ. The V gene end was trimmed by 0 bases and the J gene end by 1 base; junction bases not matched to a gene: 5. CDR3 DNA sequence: TGCGCCAGCAGCTTGGTCAGGGCGGGAGGGTCCTACAATGAGCAGTTCTTC. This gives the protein CASSLVRAGGSYNEQFF.

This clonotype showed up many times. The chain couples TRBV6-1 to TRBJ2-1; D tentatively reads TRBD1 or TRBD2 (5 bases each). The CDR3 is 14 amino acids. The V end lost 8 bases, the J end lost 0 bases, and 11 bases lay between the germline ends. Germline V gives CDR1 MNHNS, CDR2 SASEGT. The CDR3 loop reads CASGGRGSYNEQFF. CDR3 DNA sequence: TGTGCCAGCGGGGGAAGGGGCTCCTACAATGAGCAGTTCTTC.

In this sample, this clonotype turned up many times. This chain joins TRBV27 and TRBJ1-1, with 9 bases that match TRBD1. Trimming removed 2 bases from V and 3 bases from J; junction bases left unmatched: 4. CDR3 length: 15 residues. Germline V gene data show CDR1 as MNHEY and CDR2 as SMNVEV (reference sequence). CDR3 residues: CASSLMGQGYTEAFF. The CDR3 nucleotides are TGTGCCAGCAGTTTAATGGGACAGGGCTACACTGAAGCTTTCTTT.

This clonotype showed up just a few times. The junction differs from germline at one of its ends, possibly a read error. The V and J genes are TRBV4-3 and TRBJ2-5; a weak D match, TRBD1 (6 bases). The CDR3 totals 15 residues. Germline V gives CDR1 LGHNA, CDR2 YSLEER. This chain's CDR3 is CACSQEWTEEETQYF. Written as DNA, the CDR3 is TGCGCCTGCAGCCAAGAGTGGACAGAAGAAGAGACCCAGTACTTC.

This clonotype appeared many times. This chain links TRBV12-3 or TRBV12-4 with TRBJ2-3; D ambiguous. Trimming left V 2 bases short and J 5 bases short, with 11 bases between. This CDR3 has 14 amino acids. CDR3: CASSLIRRRDTQYF. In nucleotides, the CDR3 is TGTGCCAGCAGTTTAATAAGGCGGAGAGATACGCAGTATTTT.

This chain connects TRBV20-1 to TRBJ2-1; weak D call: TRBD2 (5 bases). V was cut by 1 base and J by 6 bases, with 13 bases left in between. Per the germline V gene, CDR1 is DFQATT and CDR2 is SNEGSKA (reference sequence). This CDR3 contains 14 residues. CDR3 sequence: CSARGGPAVNEQFF. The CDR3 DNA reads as TGCAGTGCTAGAGGAGGGCCGGCTGTCAATGAGCAGTTCTTC.

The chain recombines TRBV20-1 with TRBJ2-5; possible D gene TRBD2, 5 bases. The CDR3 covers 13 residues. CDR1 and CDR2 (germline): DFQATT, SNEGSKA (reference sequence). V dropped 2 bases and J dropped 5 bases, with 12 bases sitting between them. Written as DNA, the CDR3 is TGCAGTGCTAGAAGTAGCGCCGTGGAGACCCAGTACTTC. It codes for CSARSSAVETQYF.

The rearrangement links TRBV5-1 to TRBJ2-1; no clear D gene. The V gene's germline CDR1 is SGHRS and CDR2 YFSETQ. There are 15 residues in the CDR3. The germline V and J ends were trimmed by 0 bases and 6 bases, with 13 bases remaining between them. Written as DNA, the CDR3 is TGCGCCAGCAGCTTGGGCCCTATGGACCTCAATGAGCAGTTCTTC. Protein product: CASSLGPMDLNEQFF.

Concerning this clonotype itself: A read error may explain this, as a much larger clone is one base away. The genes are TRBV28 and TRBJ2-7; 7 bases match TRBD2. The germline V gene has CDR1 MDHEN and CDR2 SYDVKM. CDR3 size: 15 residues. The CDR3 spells CASSFRRERIDERYF. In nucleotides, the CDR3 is TGTGCCAGCAGTTTTCGGCGGGAGAGGATCGACGAGCGGTACTTC.

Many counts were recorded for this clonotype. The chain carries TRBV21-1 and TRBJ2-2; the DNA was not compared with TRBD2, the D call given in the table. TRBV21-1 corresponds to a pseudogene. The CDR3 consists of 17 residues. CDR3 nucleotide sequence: TGTGCCAGCAGCAAAAAGGCGGGACGGGCGGACCCCGGGGAGCTGTTTTTT. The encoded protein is CASSKKAGRADPGELFF.

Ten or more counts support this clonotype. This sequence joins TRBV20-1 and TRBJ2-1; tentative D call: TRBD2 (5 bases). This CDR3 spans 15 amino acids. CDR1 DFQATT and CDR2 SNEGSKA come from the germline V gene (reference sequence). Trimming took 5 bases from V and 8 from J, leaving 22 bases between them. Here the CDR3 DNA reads TGCAGTGCTCAGTCGTGGGAGTCCGTTTTCGATGAGCAGTTCTTC. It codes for CSAQSWESVFDEQFF.

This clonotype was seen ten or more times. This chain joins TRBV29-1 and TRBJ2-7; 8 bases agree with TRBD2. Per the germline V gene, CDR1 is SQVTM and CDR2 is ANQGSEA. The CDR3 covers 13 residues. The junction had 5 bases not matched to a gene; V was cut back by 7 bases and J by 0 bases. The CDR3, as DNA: TGCAGCGCTAGCGGGTGGGCCTCCTACGAGCAGTACTTC. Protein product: CSASGWASYEQYF.

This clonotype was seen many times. The chain's CDR3 is CASSPSGTGGNGYTF. CDR3 DNA: TGTGCCAGCAGCCCCTCCGGGACAGGGGGAAATGGCTACACCTTC. The V call is TRBV7-6, the J call TRBJ1-2, with 11 bases that match TRBD1. Trimming took 5 bases from V and 6 from J; bases not matched to a gene: 8. CDR1 is SGHVS, CDR2 FNYEAQ, per germline. The CDR3 has 15 residues.